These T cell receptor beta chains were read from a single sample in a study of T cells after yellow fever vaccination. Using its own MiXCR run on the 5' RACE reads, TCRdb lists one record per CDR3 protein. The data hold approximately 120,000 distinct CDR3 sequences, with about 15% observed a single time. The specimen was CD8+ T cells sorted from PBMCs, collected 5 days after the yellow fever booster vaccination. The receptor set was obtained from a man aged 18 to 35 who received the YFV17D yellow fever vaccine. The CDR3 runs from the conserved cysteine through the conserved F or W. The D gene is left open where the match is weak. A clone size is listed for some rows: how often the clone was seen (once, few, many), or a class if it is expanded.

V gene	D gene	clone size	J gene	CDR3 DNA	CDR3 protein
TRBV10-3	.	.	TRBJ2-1	TGTGCCATCAAGGTTAAGGGGTCCACTTACAATGAGCAGTTCTTC	CAIKVKGSTYNEQFF
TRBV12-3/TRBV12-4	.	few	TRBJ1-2	TGTGCCAGCAGCCAGCACCGGGAGTTTGGCTACACCTTC	CASSQHREFGYTF
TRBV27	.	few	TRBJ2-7	TGTGCCAGCAGTTTTAGAGCCTCTGGGGAGCAGTACTTC	CASSFRASGEQYF
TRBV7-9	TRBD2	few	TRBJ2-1	TGTGCCAGCAGCGCCAGACTAGCGGGGGGGCCCAATGAGCAGTTCTTC	CASSARLAGGPNEQFF
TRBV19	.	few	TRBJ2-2	TGTGCCAGCTCGGACGGGGAGCTGTTTTTT	CASSDGELFF
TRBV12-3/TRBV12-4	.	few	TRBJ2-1	TGTGCCAGCAGTTTAGGTGTGTATGAGCAGTTCTTC	CASSLGVYEQFF
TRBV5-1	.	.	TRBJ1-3	TGCGCCAGCAGCTTGCGGGGGGCTGGAAACACCATATATTTT	CASSLRGAGNTIYF
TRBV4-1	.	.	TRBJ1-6	TGCGCCAGCAGCCAAGATGGGACACTGGGGGGACCCCTCCACTTT	CASSQDGTLGGPLHF
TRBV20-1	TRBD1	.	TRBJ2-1	TGCAGTGCCGGAGACCGGGACAGGGTTTACAATGAGCAGTTCTTC	CSAGDRDRVYNEQFF
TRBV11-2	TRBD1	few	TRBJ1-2	TGTGCCAGCAGCAATGGACAGGGGGTCTACTATGGCTACACCTTC	CASSNGQGVYYGYTF
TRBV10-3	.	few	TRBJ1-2	TGTGCCATCTTTAATCCGGACGGCAACTATGGCTACACCTTC	CAIFNPDGNYGYTF
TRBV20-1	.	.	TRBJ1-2	TGCAGTGCTACCGCCTTACAGGGCCTGGGCTATGGCTACACCTTC	CSATALQGLGYGYTF
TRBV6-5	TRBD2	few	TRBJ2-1	TGTGCCAGCAGCTCTGTGAGCGGGGGCGGCAATGAGCAGTTCTTC	CASSSVSGGGNEQFF
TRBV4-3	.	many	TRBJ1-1	TGCGCCAGCAGCCAAGATTCGACCTCCGGTCGGGCTTTCTTT	CASSQDSTSGRAFF
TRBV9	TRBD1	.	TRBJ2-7	TGTGCCAGCAGCGCGGGACAGGGGGGTTACGAGCAGTACTTC	CASSAGQGGYEQYF
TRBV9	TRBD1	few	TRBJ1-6	TGTGCCAGCACTTCACAGGGGTTTAGCTCCTATAATTCACCCCTCCACTTT	CASTSQGFSSYNSPLHF
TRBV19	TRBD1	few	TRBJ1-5	TGTGCCAGTAGTCGAACAGGGGTTCCCGGTCAGCCCCAGCATTTT	CASSRTGVPGQPQHF
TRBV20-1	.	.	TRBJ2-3	TGCAGTGCTAGAGTGGTGAGCACAGATACGCAGTATTTT	CSARVVSTDTQYF
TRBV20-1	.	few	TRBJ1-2	TGCAGTGCTAGCGGTGTAGGGGGGCCTGGCTACACCTTC	CSASGVGGPGYTF
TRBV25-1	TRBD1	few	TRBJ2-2	TGTGCCACCCGACACCGGGACAGGGGGCAGGACACCGGGGAGCTGTTTTTT	CATRHRDRGQDTGELFF
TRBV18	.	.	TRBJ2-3	TGTGCCAGCCCCGATTGTCAGTATTTT	CASPDCQYF
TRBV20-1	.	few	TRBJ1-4	TGCAGTGCTAGACCTCGGGACGCGGGATTTGAAAAACTGTTTTTT	CSARPRDAGFEKLFF
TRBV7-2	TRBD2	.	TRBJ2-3	TGTGCCAGCAGCTTAGAGTCCGCGGGGGTGGGCACAGATACGCAGTATTTT	CASSLESAGVGTDTQYF
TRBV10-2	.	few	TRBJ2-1	TGCGCCAGCAGTGTGGCGCTGGGGGGCACCTACAATGAGCAGTTCTTC	CASSVALGGTYNEQFF
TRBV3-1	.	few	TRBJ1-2	TGTGCCAGCAGCCAACCGGGGGGGTCGGGTGCTAACTATGGCTACACCTTC	CASSQPGGSGANYGYTF
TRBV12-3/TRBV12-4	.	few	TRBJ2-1	TGTGCCAGCACCCTCCTATCCTACAATGAGCAGTTCTTC	CASTLLSYNEQFF
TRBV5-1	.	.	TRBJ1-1	TGCGCCAGCAGCATCGGGACAACGAACACTGAAGCTTTCTTT	CASSIGTTNTEAFF
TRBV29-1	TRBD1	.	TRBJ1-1	TGCAGCGCGGCCGGGACAGTGAACACTGAAGCTTTCTTT	CSAAGTVNTEAFF
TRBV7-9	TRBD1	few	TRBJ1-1	TGTGCCAGCAGTTCTACAGGGGGCTGGGAAGCTTTCTTT	CASSSTGGWEAFF
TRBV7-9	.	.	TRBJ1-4	TGTGCCAGCAGCCTCCGGACTGGGGTTAATGAAAAACTGTTTTTT	CASSLRTGVNEKLFF
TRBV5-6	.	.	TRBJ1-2	TGTGCCAGCAGCTTAGCGGGACAAGCCTATGGCTACACCTTC	CASSLAGQAYGYTF
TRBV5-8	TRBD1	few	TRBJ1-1	TGTGCCAGCAGCTTGGGTCTAAGGGGGCAGAGAAGAAACACTGAAGCTTTCTTT	CASSLGLRGQRRNTEAFF
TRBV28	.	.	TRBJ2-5	TGTGCCAGCAGTTTATGGGGACGTAGACAAGAGACCCAGTACTTC	CASSLWGRRQETQYF
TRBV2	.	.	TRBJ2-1	TGTGCCAGCAGCGGGACGGCGCGTAGGGAGCAGTTCTTC	CASSGTARREQFF
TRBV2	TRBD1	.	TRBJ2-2	TGTGCCAGCAGTGGGGACAGGGGTTTGCCCGGGGAGCTGTTTTTT	CASSGDRGLPGELFF
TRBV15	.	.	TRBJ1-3	TGTGCCACCAGAAGGGACGGTGGAAACACCATATATTTT	CATRRDGGNTIYF